The present TCR beta chain was sequenced within a study of CD8+CD57+ T cells in acquired aplastic anemia. Study as a whole: CD4+ and CD8+ cells, once sorted, gave DNA averaging approximately 3 ug. Healthy donor sequencing depth: approximately 9.9 million CD4+, some 11 million CD8+ reads.

The use of genomic DNA as template underpinned the TCR beta VDJ and CDR3 profiling. From the reads, TCRdb called clonotypes with MiXCR, one entry per CDR3 protein. The table includes about 180,000 distinct CDR3 sequences, around 45% detected once. Many counts were recorded for this clonotype. No antigen is known for it. General study results and limits: For CD8+ Simpson's diversity, patients and controls showed no significant difference. Roughly 31 CD8+ CDR3 sequences were shared between patients and controls.

The sample was sorted CD4+, CD8+, or CD8+CD57+ T cells (not recorded which) from PBMCs. The receptor comes from a human donor in good health.

The DNA for the CDR3 is TGTGCCAGCAGCGGACAGCACAATGAGCAGTTCTTC. This codes for CASSGQHNEQFF. This chain connects TRBV7-2 to TRBJ2-1; D is perhaps TRBD1 (6 bases). V lost 5 bases and J 5 bases, leaving 7 bases between the germline ends. The CDR3 is made up of 12 amino acids. The germline CDR1 and CDR2 sequences are SGHTA and FQGNSA.